This T cell receptor (beta chain) was captured in a study of blood T cell repertoires in COVID-19. Only in-frame clones appear in the TCRdb table, and some are missing; sequencing was by immunoSEQ multiplex PCR. The sample includes fewer than 350,000 clones, about 90% of them seen just once. V lost 7 bases, J lost 7 bases, and 5 bases stayed unmatched. Per germline, CDR1 LNHDA and CDR2 SQIVND (reference sequence). The CDR3 has 14 residues. V is TRBV19 and J is TRBJ2-1; 12 bases are shared with TRBD2. The sequence was collected from a woman aged 30 to 39 with COVID-19, enrolled during active disease. The specimen sequenced was peripheral blood. CDR3 region: CASTSGGAWNEQFF. The CDR3, as DNA: TGTGCCAGTACTAGCGGGGGGGCCTGGAATGAGCAGTTCTTC.